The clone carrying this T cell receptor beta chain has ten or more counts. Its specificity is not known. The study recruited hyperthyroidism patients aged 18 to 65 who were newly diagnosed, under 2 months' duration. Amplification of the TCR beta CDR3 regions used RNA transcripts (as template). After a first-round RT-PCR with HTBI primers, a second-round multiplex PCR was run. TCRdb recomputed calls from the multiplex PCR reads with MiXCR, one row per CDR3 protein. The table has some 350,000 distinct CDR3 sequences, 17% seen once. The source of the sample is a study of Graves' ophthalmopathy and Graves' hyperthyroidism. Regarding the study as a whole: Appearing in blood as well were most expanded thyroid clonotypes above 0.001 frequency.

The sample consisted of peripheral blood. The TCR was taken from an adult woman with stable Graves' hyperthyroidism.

CDR3 in DNA: TGTGCCACCAGCACAGAACTAGCGGGCTCCTACGAGCAGTACTTC. Its protein product is CATSTELAGSYEQYF. The chain recombines TRBV15 with TRBJ2-7, with 9 nucleotides matching TRBD2. The CDR3 totals 15 residues. Per germline, CDR1 LNHNV and CDR2 YYDKDF (reference sequence). V lost 4 bases, J lost 0 bases, and 4 bases stayed unmatched.